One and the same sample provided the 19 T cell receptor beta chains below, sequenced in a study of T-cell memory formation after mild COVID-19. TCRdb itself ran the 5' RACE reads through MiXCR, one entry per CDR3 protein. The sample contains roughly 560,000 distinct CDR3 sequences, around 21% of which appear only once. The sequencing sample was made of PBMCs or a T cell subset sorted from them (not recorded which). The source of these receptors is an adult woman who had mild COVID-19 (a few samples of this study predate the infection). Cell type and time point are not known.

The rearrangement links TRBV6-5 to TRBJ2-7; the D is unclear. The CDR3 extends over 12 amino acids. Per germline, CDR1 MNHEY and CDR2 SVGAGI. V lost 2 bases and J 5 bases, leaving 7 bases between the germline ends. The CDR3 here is CASSYESHEQYF. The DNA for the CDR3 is TGTGCCAGCAGTTACGAGTCTCACGAGCAGTACTTC.

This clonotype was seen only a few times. The CDR3 region has the DNA TGTGCCAGCAGCAAGGGACTAGCGGGGAGCACAGATACGCAGTATTTT. Amino acid sequence: CASSKGLAGSTDTQYF. This chain joins TRBV7-2 and TRBJ2-3; 13 bases agree with TRBD2. The V gene end was trimmed by 5 bases and the J gene end by 0 bases; junction bases not matched to a gene: 2. The germline gives CDR1 SGHTA, CDR2 FQGNSA. The CDR3 is 16 residues long. The entire variable domain, with the rest obtained from reference TRBV7-2 and TRBJ2-3, is as follows: GAGVSQSPSNKVTEKGKDVELRCDPISGHTALYWYRQSLGQGLEFLIYFQGNSAPDKSGLPSDRFSAERTGGSVSTLTIQRTQQEDSAVYLCASSKGLAGSTDTQYFGPGTRLTVL.

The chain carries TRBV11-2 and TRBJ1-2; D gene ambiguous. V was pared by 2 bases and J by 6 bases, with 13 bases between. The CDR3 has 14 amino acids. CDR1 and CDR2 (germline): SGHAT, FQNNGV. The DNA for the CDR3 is TGTGCCAGCAGCTTAAACCTAATTCCCAATGGCTACACCTTC. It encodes CASSLNLIPNGYTF.

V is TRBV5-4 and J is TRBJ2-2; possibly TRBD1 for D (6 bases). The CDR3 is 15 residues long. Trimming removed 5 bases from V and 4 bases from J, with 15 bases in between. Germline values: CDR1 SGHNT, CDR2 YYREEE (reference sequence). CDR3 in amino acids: CASSSGTGITGELFF. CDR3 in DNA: TGTGCCAGCAGTTCCGGCACAGGGATCACCGGGGAGCTGTTTTTT.

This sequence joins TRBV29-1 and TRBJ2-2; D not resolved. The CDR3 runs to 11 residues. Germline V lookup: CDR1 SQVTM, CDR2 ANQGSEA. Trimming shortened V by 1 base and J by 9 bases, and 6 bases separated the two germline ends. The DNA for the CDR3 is TGCAGCGTTGAAGGGGGAAGGGAGCTGTTTTTT. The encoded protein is CSVEGGRELFF.

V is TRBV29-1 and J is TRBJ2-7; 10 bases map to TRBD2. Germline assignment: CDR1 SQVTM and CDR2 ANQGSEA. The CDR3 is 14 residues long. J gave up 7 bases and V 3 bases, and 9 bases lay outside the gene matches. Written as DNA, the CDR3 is TGCAGCGTTGAGGGGACTAGCGAGTTAGGTGAGCAGTACTTC. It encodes CSVEGTSELGEQYF.

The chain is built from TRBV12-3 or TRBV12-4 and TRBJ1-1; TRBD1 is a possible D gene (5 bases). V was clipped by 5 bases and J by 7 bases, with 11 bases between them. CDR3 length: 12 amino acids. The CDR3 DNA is TGTGCCAGCAGTACTGGGACGGGTGAAGCTTTCTTT. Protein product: CASSTGTGEAFF.

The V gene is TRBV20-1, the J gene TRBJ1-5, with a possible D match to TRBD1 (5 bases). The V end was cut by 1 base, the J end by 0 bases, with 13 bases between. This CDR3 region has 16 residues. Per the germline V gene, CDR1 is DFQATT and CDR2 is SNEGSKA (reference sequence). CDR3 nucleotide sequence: TGCAGTGCTAGAGCCGCAGGGATCGGTAGCAATCAGCCCCAGCATTTT. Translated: CSARAAGIGSNQPQHF.

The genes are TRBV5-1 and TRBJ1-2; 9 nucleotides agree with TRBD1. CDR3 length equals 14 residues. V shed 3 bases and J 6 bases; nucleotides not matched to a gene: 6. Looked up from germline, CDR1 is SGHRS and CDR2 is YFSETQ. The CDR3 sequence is CASSSLTGGDGYTF. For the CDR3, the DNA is TGCGCCAGCAGCTCTCTGACAGGGGGTGATGGCTACACCTTC.

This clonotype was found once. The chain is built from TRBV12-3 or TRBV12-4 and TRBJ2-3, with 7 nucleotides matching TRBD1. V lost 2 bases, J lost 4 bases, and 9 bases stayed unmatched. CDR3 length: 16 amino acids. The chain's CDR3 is CASSLPGQKFADTQYF. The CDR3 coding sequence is TGTGCCAGCAGTTTACCGGGACAGAAGTTCGCAGATACGCAGTATTTT.

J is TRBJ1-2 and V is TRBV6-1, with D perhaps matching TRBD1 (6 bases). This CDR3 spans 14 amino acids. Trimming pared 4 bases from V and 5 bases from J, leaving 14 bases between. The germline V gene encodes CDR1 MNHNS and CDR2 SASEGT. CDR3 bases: TGTGCCAGCAGTGGGCTACAGGGCCGGTATGGCTACACCTTC. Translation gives CASSGLQGRYGYTF.

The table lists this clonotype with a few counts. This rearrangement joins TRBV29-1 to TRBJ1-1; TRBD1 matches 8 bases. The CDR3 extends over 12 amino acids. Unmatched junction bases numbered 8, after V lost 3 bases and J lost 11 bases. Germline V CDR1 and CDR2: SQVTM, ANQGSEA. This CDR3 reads CSVEDHRGDAFF. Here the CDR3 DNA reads TGCAGCGTTGAGGATCACAGGGGGGATGCTTTCTTT.

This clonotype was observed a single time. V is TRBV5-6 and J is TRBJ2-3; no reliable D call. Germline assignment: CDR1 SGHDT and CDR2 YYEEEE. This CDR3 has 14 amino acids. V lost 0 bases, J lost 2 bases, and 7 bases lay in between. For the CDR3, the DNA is TGTGCCAGCAGCTTGGTACTGACCACAGATACGCAGTATTTT. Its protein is CASSLVLTTDTQYF. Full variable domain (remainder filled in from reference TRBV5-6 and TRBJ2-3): DAGVTQSPTHLIKTRGQQVTLRCSPKSGHDTVSWYQQALGQGPQFIFQYYEEEERQRGNFPDRFSGHQFPNYSSELNVNALLLGDSALYLCASSLVLTTDTQYFGPGTRLTVL.

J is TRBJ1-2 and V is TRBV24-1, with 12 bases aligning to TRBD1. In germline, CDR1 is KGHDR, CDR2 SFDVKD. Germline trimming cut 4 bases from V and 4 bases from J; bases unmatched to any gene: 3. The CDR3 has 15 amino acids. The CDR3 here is CATSEGTGGVYGYTF. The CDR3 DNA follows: TGTGCCACCAGTGAAGGGACAGGGGGCGTCTATGGCTACACCTTC.

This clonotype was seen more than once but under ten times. CDR3 amino acids: CASSYRSYGYTF. The CDR3 DNA is TGTGCCAGCAGTTACCGAAGCTATGGCTACACCTTC. This sequence joins TRBV6-2 or TRBV6-3 and TRBJ1-2, with D uncertain. Germline V gene data show CDR1 as MNHEY and CDR2 as SVGEGT. V was trimmed by 2 bases and J by 4 bases, leaving 5 bases between them. This CDR3 is 12 amino acids long.

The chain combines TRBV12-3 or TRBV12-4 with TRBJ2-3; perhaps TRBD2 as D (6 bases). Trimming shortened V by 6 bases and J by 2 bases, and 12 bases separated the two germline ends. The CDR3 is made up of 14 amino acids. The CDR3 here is CASRRGRPTDTQYF. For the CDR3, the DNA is TGTGCCAGCAGGCGGGGACGTCCCACAGATACGCAGTATTTT.

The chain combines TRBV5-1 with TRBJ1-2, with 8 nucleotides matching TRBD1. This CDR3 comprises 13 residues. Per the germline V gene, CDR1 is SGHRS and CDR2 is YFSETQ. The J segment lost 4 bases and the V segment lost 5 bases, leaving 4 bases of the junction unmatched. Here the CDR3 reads CASSGTGPYGYTF. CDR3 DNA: TGCGCCAGCAGTGGGACAGGACCCTATGGCTACACCTTC.

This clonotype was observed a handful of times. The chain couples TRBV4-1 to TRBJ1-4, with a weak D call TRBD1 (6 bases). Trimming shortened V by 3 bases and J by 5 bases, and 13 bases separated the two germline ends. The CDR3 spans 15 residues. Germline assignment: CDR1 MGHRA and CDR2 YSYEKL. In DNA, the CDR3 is TGCGCCAGCAGCCACTCAGGGGCGGGGAATGAAAAACTGTTTTTT. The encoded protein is CASSHSGAGNEKLFF.

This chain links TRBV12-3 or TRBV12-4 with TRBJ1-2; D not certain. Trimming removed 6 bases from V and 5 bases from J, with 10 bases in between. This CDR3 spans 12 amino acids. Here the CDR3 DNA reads TGTGCCAGCAGCCCGAGCTTATATGGCTACACCTTC. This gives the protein CASSPSLYGYTF.